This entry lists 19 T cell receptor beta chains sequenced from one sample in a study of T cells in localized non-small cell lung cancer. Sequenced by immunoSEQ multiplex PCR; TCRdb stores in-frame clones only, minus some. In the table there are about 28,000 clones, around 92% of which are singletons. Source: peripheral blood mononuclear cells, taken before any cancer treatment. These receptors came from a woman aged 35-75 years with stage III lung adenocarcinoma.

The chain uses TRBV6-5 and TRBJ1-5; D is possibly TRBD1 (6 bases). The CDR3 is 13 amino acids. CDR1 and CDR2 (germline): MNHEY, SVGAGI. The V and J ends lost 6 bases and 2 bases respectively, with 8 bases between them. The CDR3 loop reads CASRAGGNQPQHF. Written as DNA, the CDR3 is TGTGCCAGCAGGGCAGGGGGCAATCAGCCCCAGCATTTT.

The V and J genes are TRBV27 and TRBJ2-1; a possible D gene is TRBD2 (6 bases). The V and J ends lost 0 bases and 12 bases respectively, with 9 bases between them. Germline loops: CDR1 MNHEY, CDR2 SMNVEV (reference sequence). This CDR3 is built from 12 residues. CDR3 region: CASSLSGRGQFF. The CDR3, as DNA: TGTGCCAGCAGTTTATCAGGGCGGGGGCAGTTCTTC.

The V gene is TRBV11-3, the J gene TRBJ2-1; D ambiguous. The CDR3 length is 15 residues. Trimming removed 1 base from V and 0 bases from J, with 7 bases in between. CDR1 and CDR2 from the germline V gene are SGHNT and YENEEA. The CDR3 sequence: CASSLGSSSYNEQFF. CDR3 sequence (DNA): TGTGCCAGCAGCTTAGGGTCGAGCTCCTACAATGAGCAGTTCTTC.

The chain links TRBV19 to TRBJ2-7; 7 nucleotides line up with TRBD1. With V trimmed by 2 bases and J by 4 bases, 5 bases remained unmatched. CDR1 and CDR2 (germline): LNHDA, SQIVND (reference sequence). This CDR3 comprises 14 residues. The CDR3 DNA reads TGTGCCAGTAGTATAAAAGGGGGCAGATACGAGCAGTACTTC. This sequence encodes CASSIKGGRYEQYF. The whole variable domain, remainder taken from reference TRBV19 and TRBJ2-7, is DGGITQSPKYLFRKEGQNVTLSCEQNLNHDAMYWYRQDPGQGLRLIYYSQIVNDFQKGDIAEGYSVSREKKESFPLTVTSAQKNPTAFYLCASSIKGGRYEQYFGPGTRLTVT.

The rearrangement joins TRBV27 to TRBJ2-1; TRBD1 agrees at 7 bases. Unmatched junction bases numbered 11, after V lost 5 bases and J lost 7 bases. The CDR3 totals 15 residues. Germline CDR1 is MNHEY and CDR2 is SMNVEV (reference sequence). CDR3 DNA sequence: TGTGCCAGCAGTGTCACAGGGGACCTCTTAAATGAGCAGTTCTTC. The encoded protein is CASSVTGDLLNEQFF.

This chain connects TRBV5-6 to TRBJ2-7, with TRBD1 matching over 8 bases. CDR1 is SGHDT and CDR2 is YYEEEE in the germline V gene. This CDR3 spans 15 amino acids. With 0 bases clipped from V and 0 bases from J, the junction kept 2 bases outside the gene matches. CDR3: CASSLGTGSSYEQYF. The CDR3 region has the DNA TGTGCCAGCAGCTTGGGGACAGGGAGCTCCTACGAGCAGTACTTC.

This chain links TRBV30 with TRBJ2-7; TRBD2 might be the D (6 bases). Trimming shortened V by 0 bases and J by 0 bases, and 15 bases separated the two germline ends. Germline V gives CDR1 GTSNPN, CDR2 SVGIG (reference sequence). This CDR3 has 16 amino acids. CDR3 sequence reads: CAWSVPWGESSYEQYF. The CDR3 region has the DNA TGTGCCTGGAGTGTCCCCTGGGGGGAGAGCTCCTACGAGCAGTACTTC.

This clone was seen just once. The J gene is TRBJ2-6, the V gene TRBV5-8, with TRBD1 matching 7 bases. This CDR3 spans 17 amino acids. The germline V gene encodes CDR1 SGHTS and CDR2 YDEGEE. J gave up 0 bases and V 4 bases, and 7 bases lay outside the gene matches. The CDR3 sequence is CASSPFGDSSGANVLTF. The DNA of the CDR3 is TGTGCCAGCAGCCCCTTTGGGGACAGCTCTGGGGCCAACGTCCTGACTTTC.

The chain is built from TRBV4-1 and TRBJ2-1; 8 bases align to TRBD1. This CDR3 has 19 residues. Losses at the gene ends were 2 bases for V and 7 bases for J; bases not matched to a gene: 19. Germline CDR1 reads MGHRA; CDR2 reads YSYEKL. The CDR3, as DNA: TGCGCCAGCAGCCAACGTGCCCTCCGGACAGGGACTTCGACGAATGAGCAGTTCTTC. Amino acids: CASSQRALRTGTSTNEQFF.

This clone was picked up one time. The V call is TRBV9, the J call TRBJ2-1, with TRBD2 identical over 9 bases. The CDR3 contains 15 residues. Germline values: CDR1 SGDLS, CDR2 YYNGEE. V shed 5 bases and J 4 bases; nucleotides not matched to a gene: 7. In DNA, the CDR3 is TGTGCCAGCAGAGCTGATAGCGGGAGTTACAATGAGCAGTTCTTC. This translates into CASRADSGSYNEQFF.

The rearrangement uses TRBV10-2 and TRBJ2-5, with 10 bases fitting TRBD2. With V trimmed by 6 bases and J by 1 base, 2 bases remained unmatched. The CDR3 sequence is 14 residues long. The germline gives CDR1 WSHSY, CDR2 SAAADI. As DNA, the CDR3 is TGCGCCAGCAGATTAGCGGGAGGCCAAGAGACCCAGTACTTC. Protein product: CASRLAGGQETQYF.

The CDR3 reads CASSYGGGGQEQFF. The DNA for the CDR3 is TGTGCCAGCAGTTATGGAGGAGGGGGCCAGGAGCAGTTCTTC. The V call is TRBV6-5, the J call TRBJ2-1; possible D gene TRBD1, 7 bases. Trimming cost V 3 bases and J 10 bases, with 16 bases left between them. Germline CDR1 reads MNHEY; CDR2 reads SVGAGI. This CDR3 has 14 residues.

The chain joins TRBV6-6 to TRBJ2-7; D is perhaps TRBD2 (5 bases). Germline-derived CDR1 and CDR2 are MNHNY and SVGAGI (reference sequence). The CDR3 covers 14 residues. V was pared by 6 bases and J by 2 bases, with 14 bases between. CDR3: CASRPAGLAYEQYF. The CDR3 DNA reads TGTGCCAGCAGACCAGCCGGACTGGCCTACGAGCAGTACTTC.

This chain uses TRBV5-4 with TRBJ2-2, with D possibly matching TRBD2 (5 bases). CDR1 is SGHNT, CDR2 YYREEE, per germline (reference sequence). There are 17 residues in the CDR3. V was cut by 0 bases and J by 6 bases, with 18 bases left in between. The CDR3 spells CASSLGGGSRKAGELFF. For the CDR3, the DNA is TGTGCCAGCAGCTTGGGCGGTGGGAGTCGAAAAGCCGGGGAGCTGTTTTTT.

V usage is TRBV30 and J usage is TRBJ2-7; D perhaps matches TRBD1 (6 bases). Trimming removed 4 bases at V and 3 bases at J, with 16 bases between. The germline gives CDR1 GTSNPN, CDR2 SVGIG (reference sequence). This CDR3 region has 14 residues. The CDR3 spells CAWTWTAAGYEQYF. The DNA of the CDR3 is TGTGCCTGGACGTGGACAGCTGCGGGCTACGAGCAGTACTTC.

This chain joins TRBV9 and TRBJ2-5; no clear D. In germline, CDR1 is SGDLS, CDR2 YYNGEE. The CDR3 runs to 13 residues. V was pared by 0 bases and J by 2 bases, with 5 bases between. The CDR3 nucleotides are TGTGCCAGCAGCGTAGGGAATCAAGAGACCCAGTACTTC. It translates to CASSVGNQETQYF.

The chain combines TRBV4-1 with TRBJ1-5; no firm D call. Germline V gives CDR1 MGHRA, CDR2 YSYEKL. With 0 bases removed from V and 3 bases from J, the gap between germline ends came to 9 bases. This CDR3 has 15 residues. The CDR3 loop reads CASSQDRRFNQPQHF. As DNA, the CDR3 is TGCGCCAGCAGCCAAGATCGACGGTTCAATCAGCCCCAGCATTTT.

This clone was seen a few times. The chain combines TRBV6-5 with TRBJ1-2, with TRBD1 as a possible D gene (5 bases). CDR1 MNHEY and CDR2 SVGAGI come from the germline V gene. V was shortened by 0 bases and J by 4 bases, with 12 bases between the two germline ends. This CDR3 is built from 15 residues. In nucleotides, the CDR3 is TGTGCCAGCAGTTACTCAGGGGTTCCGGGCTATGGCTACACCTTC. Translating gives CASSYSGVPGYGYTF.

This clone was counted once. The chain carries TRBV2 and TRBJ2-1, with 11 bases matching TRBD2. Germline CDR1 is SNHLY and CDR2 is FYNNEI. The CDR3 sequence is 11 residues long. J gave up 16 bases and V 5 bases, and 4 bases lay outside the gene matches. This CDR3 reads CASSRTSGQFF. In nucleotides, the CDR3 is TGTGCCAGCAGTAGGACTAGCGGGCAATTCTTC.